This T cell receptor (beta chain) was sequenced during a study of spatial heterogeneity in lung cancer. Findings and caveats of the study: Tumor mutation counts were tracked by expanded intratumoral alpha and beta TCR counts.

Germline CDR1 is SGHAT and CDR2 is FQDESV (reference sequence). CDR3 length: 13 amino acids. Trimming stripped 2 bases from V and 1 base from J, with 5 bases between. This clonotype has a handful of counts. Its antigen is unknown. Sample time point: sample taken at primary tumor resection. Each CDR3 protein is one row after TCRdb ran MiXCR on the 5' RACE reads. The top ten clones hold roughly 22% of a sample with 9,500 to 12,000 distinct CDR3 sequences, roughly 7.9% of them seen once. The chain couples TRBV11-1 to TRBJ2-5; D remains unclear. Specimen: lung tumor tissue, collected at surgery. This receptor was taken from a female donor with early-stage non-small cell lung cancer. CDR3 sequence reads: CASSLRPQETQYF. The CDR3 DNA reads TGTGCCAGCAGCTTAAGACCCCAAGAGACCCAGTACTTC.